The rows below give T cell receptor beta chains drawn from one sample of a study of cytomegalovirus exposure and HLA in healthy donors. The repertoire was sequenced with immunoSEQ multiplex PCR; TCRdb's copy has only in-frame clones and lacks some. This repertoire shows some 140,000 clones, just under 90% found once; its top ten account for roughly 6.7%. The specimen sequenced was PBMCs. These receptors were obtained from a woman aged 25 to 45 in good health and CMV-seropositive. Each CDR3 is given with its conserved first and last residue. Fields, in order: clone size, D gene, V gene, J gene, CDR3 DNA, CDR3 protein. A D gene is named only where the DNA matches it firmly. For some rows the clone size is stated as once, few or many, or as a class when expanded; others skip it.

.	TRBD2	TRBV5-1	TRBJ2-5	TGCGCCAGCAGCTTAAACCGACTAGCGGGCTCACTTCATGTGACCCAGTACTTC	CASSLNRLAGSLHVTQYF
once	TRBD2	TRBV4-1	TRBJ2-5	TGCGCCAGCAGCCAGAGGGGACTAGCGGTGCAAGAGACCCAGTACTTC	CASSQRGLAVQETQYF
.	.	TRBV7-6	TRBJ2-1	TGTGCCAGCAGCTTGTCGGTGAGGCAGGGCGGCAATGAGCAGTTCTTC	CASSLSVRQGGNEQFF
once	TRBD1	TRBV10-3	TRBJ1-1	TGTGCCATCAGCCGGACAGGGCAGAACACTGAAGCTTTCTTT	CAISRTGQNTEAFF
.	.	TRBV23-1	TRBJ1-5	TGCGCCAGCAGTCAATTAGGGGGGGAGGGCCGCGGACGCAATCAGCCCCAGCATTTT	CASSQLGGEGRGRNQPQHF
.	.	TRBV2	TRBJ1-1	TGTGCCAGCAGAGAGGGCCCCGGACGGAGTGAAGCTTTCTTT	CASREGPGRSEAFF
.	.	TRBV20-1	TRBJ1-1	TGCAGTGCTAGACAATGGGAGGAAGCTTTCTTT	CSARQWEEAFF
.	.	TRBV4-1	TRBJ2-6	TGCGCCAGCAGCCAAGCAGGCATCTCTGGGGCCAACGTCCTGACTTTC	CASSQAGISGANVLTF
.	.	TRBV7-6	TRBJ1-2	TGTGCCAGCAGCTTAGCTCCAGAAGCTAACTATGGCTACACCTTC	CASSLAPEANYGYTF
once	.	TRBV2	TRBJ2-1	TGTGCCAGCAGTGAAGCGAGAGTTGTGAACAATGAGCAGTTCTTC	CASSEARVVNNEQFF
.	TRBD2	TRBV7-2	TRBJ2-1	TGTGCCAGCAGCTGGACTAGCGGGGAAGGGTACTACAATGAGCAGTTCTTC	CASSWTSGEGYYNEQFF
.	.	TRBV28	TRBJ2-5	TGTGCCAGCAAAGTATGGGAGCGGACCCAAGAGACCCAGTACTTC	CASKVWERTQETQYF
.	.	TRBV6-1	TRBJ1-1	TGTGCCAGCAGTTTACAAAAGGGGGTGAACACTGAAGCTTTCTTT	CASSLQKGVNTEAFF
once	TRBD2	TRBV4-1	TRBJ2-2	TGCGCCAGCAGCCACCGACTAGCGGGAGGTACCGGGGAGCTGTTTTTT	CASSHRLAGGTGELFF
once	.	TRBV5-1	TRBJ2-2	TGCGCCAGCAGCTATTGGAGGGGCACCGGGGAGCTGTTTTTT	CASSYWRGTGELFF
.	TRBD1	TRBV6-5	TRBJ2-2	TGTGCCAGTGCCTGGGACAGGGAGAACACCGGGGAGCTGTTTTTT	CASAWDRENTGELFF
once	.	TRBV2	TRBJ2-7	TGTGCCAGCTCTTGGGGGGGGCGGGGCGAGCAGTACTTC	CASSWGGRGEQYF
.	.	TRBV7-6	TRBJ2-7	TGTGCCAGCAGCTTAACGGTCGAGGCTTTCGACGAGCAGTACTTC	CASSLTVEAFDEQYF
once	.	TRBV7-8	TRBJ1-5	TGTGCCAGCAGCTTAGGGGTTGAGAGGCGCAATCAGCCCCAGCATTTT	CASSLGVERRNQPQHF
.	.	TRBV4-1	TRBJ2-5	TGCGCCAGCAGCCAAGGCCGGGGGAGCAATCAAGAGACCCAGTACTTC	CASSQGRGSNQETQYF
.	TRBD1	TRBV6-5	TRBJ2-7	TGTGCCAGTGGGACAGGCCACTCCTACGAGCAGTACTTC	CASGTGHSYEQYF
.	.	TRBV5-6	TRBJ2-3	TGTGCCAGCAGCTACGACGCCTACTCAGCGGTTCGGGCGGGAACGCAGTATTTT	CASSYDAYSAVRAGTQYF
few	.	TRBV5-1	TRBJ1-2	TGCGCCAGCAGCATGGACGGGGCTAACTATGGCTACACCTTC	CASSMDGANYGYTF
.	TRBD2	TRBV5-1	TRBJ2-1	TGCGCCAGCAGCTTGGTTCCTAGCGGGGGCGGGACCTACAATGAGCAGTTCTTC	CASSLVPSGGGTYNEQFF
few	.	TRBV7-2	TRBJ1-2	TGTGCCAGCAGCCTAAACAGGGACTATGGCTACACCTTC	CASSLNRDYGYTF
.	TRBD2	TRBV4-1	TRBJ2-1	TGCGCCAGCAGCCCCCGGGTAGCGGGAGCCTACAATGAGCAGTTCTTC	CASSPRVAGAYNEQFF
.	TRBD1	TRBV10-2	TRBJ2-7	TGCGCCAGCAGTGAAGGACAGGGAGGCGAGCAGTACTTC	CASSEGQGGEQYF
.	TRBD1	TRBV5-1	TRBJ1-3	TGCGCCAGCAGCAAAACCGGGACAGGAGTAAGCTCTGGAAACACCATATATTTT	CASSKTGTGVSSGNTIYF
.	TRBD1	TRBV28	TRBJ1-2	TGTGCCAGCAGTCGCACCGCCCGACAGGGGGCGCCTGGCTACACCTTC	CASSRTARQGAPGYTF
.	TRBD1	TRBV4-2	TRBJ1-1	TGTGCCAGCAGCCACAGGGGGCGAGGAGACACTGAAGCTTTCTTT	CASSHRGRGDTEAFF
.	TRBD1	TRBV5-6	TRBJ2-7	TGTGCCAGCAGTGCCGGGACAGGAGCCTACGAGCAGTACTTC	CASSAGTGAYEQYF
.	.	TRBV11-3	TRBJ2-3	TGTGCCAGCAGCTTAGAAGCGGACACAGATACGCAGTATTTT	CASSLEADTDTQYF
.	.	TRBV5-1	TRBJ2-7	TGCGCCAGCAGCCCTCCCCCGGGGGAGGCCTACGAGCAGTACTTC	CASSPPPGEAYEQYF
.	.	TRBV15	TRBJ1-5	TGTGCCACCAGCCTCAGAACTGGGGCAACAGGGAAAAAAGAGCCCCAGCATTTT	CATSLRTGATGKKEPQHF
once	TRBD1	TRBV6-1	TRBJ1-2	TGTGCCACAGGACAGGGGATCGACTATGGCTACACCTTC	CATGQGIDYGYTF
.	.	TRBV28	TRBJ2-3	TGTGCCAGCAGTTTGATTTTAGGAAGCGGCACAGATACGCAGTATTTT	CASSLILGSGTDTQYF
.	TRBD2	TRBV5-1	TRBJ2-1	TGCGCCAGCAGCTTGCTGACTAGCGGGACGGATGAGCAGTTCTTC	CASSLLTSGTDEQFF
.	.	TRBV6-1	TRBJ2-7	TGTGCCAGCAACACAGGGATACCCTACGAGCAGTACTTC	CASNTGIPYEQYF
once	TRBD1	TRBV5-1	TRBJ2-1	TGCGCCAGCAGCTCCGGGACAGACTACAATGAGCAGTTCTTC	CASSSGTDYNEQFF
once	TRBD2	TRBV7-9	TRBJ2-1	TGTGCCAGCAGCTTAGTTGCATCGGGGGGGTTTCGGCAGTTCTTC	CASSLVASGGFRQFF
.	TRBD1	TRBV19	TRBJ1-1	TGTGCCAGTGCAAACAGGGGGCACACTGAAGCTTTCTTT	CASANRGHTEAFF
once	.	TRBV27	TRBJ1-1	TGTGCCAGCAAATCCGGGCCGGGGAGGTGGAACACTGAAGCTTTCTTT	CASKSGPGRWNTEAFF
.	TRBD1	TRBV7-8	TRBJ1-2	TGTGCCAGCAGCCTAGAACCGGGACAGGGGGGAGGCTACACCTTC	CASSLEPGQGGGYTF
.	.	TRBV28	TRBJ1-2	TGTGCCAGCAGTTTATTGGGTGGAGTAAACTATGGCTACACCTTC	CASSLLGGVNYGYTF
.	.	TRBV6-5	TRBJ2-1	TGTGCCAGCATCTCGAGTAGCGATGAGCAGTTCTTC	CASISSSDEQFF
.	.	TRBV28	TRBJ1-2	TGTGCCAGCAGGGGGACTTTTGGCTACACCTTC	CASRGTFGYTF
.	.	TRBV5-1	TRBJ2-7	TGCGCCAGCAGCTTGTACGGGGGACGGGACGAGCAGTACTTC	CASSLYGGRDEQYF
.	.	TRBV6-5	TRBJ1-5	TGTGCCAGCAGTTTGACAGGTCAGACGAGGAGTCAGCCCCAGCATTTT	CASSLTGQTRSQPQHF
.	TRBD1	TRBV7-9	TRBJ1-1	TGTGCCAGCAGCGACCGACAGGGAGCAACTGAAGCTTTCTTT	CASSDRQGATEAFF
.	.	TRBV28	TRBJ2-7	TGTGCCAGCAGTTTCCCCCTCTACGAGCAGTACTTC	CASSFPLYEQYF
.	.	TRBV7-9	TRBJ2-7	TGTGCCAGCAGCTCCGTATCGTCCTACGAGCAGTACTTC	CASSSVSSYEQYF
.	.	TRBV6-6	TRBJ1-2	TGTGCCAGCAGTTATCCGGGACACTACTATGGCTACACCTTC	CASSYPGHYYGYTF
.	.	TRBV4-1	TRBJ2-5	TGCGCCAGCAGCCAAGCGGACTCTAAAGAGACCCAGTACTTC	CASSQADSKETQYF
.	.	TRBV11-2	TRBJ2-2	TGTGCCAGCAGCCCCATGAGCGGTGGGCCCAGTGCCGGGGAGCTGTTTTTT	CASSPMSGGPSAGELFF